A selection of T cell receptor beta chains follows, all from one sample in a study of T cell responses to AZD1222 COVID-19 vaccine. TCRdb's table, derived via immunoSEQ multiplex PCR, lists solely in-frame clones and lacks some. The table shows roughly 150,000 clones, with 85% to 95% occurring only once. This specimen was peripheral blood, taken on day 0 of AZD1222 vaccination. All receptors come from an adult in good health. The CDR3 runs from the conserved cysteine through the conserved F or W. Fields, in order: V gene, J gene, D gene, clone size, CDR3 DNA, CDR3 protein. The D gene is left open where the match is weak. Clone size is given for some rows only: seen once, a few or many times, or a class if the clone is expanded.

V: TRBV10-1; J: TRBJ1-1; D: TRBD1; size: .; DNA: TGCGCCAGCAGTGAGCTGCAGGGGGCCACTGAAGCTTTCTTT; CDR3: CASSELQGATEAFF
V: TRBV4-3; J: TRBJ1-1; D: .; size: .; DNA: TGCGCCAGCAGCCAAGGTTGGGGGGCTGGGAGGAACACTGAAGCTTTCTTT; CDR3: CASSQGWGAGRNTEAFF
V: TRBV11-2; J: TRBJ1-1; D: .; size: .; DNA: TGTGCCAGCAGCCTCTGGCGGGGAGCTGAAGCTTTCTTT; CDR3: CASSLWRGAEAFF
V: TRBV5-8; J: TRBJ2-3; D: TRBD1; size: .; DNA: TGTGCCAGCAGCTTTTTGACAGGGGGCATAGACACAGATACGCAGTATTTT; CDR3: CASSFLTGGIDTDTQYF
V: TRBV30; J: TRBJ1-2; D: TRBD1; size: .; DNA: TGTGCCTGGAGTACACAGGGGGCGCCTGGCTACACCTTC; CDR3: CAWSTQGAPGYTF
V: TRBV19; J: TRBJ2-1; D: .; size: .; DNA: TGTGCCAGTAGTATAGTCAACAGCGGGGAGCAGTTCTTC; CDR3: CASSIVNSGEQFF
V: TRBV5-1; J: TRBJ1-2; D: TRBD1; size: .; DNA: TGCGCCAGCAGCGTTTGGATCCAGGGGGAGGGTGGCTACACCTTC; CDR3: CASSVWIQGEGGYTF
V: TRBV27; J: TRBJ2-1; D: .; size: once; DNA: TGTGCCAGCAGCAAGACTAGGCATGAGCAGTTCTTC; CDR3: CASSKTRHEQFF
V: TRBV6-1; J: TRBJ2-5; D: .; size: .; DNA: TGTGCCAGCAGTGACAGAAAAGAGACCCAGTACTTC; CDR3: CASSDRKETQYF
V: TRBV5-6; J: TRBJ1-2; D: .; size: .; DNA: TGTGCCAGCAGCTGGGGATCGGACACCCTACGAGGCTACACCTTC; CDR3: CASSWGSDTLRGYTF
V: TRBV20-1; J: TRBJ2-7; D: .; size: .; DNA: TGCAGTGCGGATCAGGGTTACGAGCAGTACTTC; CDR3: CSADQGYEQYF
V: TRBV7-3; J: TRBJ2-5; D: TRBD1; size: .; DNA: TGTGCCAGCAGCTTAGGTTCCCCAAGGCAGGGGGCATTGGGTGCCCAGTACTTC; CDR3: CASSLGSPRQGALGAQYF
V: TRBV19; J: TRBJ2-1; D: .; size: once; DNA: TGTGCCAGTAGTATCCCGACTAGACGAACATTGAATGAGCAGTTCTTC; CDR3: CASSIPTRRTLNEQFF
V: TRBV6-2/TRBV6-3; J: TRBJ1-1; D: .; size: .; DNA: TGTGCCAGCAGTTACCTACGGACCGTAATGAACACTGAAGCTTTCTTT; CDR3: CASSYLRTVMNTEAFF
V: TRBV5-4; J: TRBJ2-5; D: TRBD2; size: .; DNA: TGTGCCAGCAGTCTTACCACTAGCGGCAAAGAGACCCAGTACTTC; CDR3: CASSLTTSGKETQYF
V: TRBV7-9; J: TRBJ1-1; D: .; size: .; DNA: TGTGCCAGCAGCTTAGGGCAGTGGAGTGAAGCTTTCTTT; CDR3: CASSLGQWSEAFF
V: TRBV18; J: TRBJ1-5; D: .; size: .; DNA: TGTGCCAGCTCACCCCCGGGCACTCCGGGGGCCCAGCATTTT; CDR3: CASSPPGTPGAQHF
V: TRBV11-2; J: TRBJ2-4; D: .; size: .; DNA: TGTGCCAGCAGCTTAACTTCGAACATTCAGTACTTC; CDR3: CASSLTSNIQYF
V: TRBV4-1; J: TRBJ1-2; D: .; size: .; DNA: TGCGCCAGCAGCCAAGAGAGGAAATCGGGCTACACCTTC; CDR3: CASSQERKSGYTF
V: TRBV19; J: TRBJ1-2; D: .; size: .; DNA: TGTGCCAGTAGTATGGGGTCGGGGCACAATGGCTACACCTTC; CDR3: CASSMGSGHNGYTF
V: TRBV5-1; J: TRBJ1-1; D: .; size: .; DNA: TGCGCCAGCAGCATACGGGACTTAGGGCCCACTGAAGCTTTCTTT; CDR3: CASSIRDLGPTEAFF
V: TRBV19; J: TRBJ1-1; D: TRBD1; size: .; DNA: TGTGCCAGTAACGCTCCCAGGGGGCCGATGAACACTGAAGCTTTCTTT; CDR3: CASNAPRGPMNTEAFF
V: TRBV6-5; J: TRBJ1-6; D: .; size: .; DNA: TGTGCCAGCAGTTACCAGGGAAGCAATTCACCCCTCCACTTT; CDR3: CASSYQGSNSPLHF
V: TRBV11-1; J: TRBJ2-3; D: .; size: .; DNA: TGTGCCAGCAGCTTACGGGATACGCAGTATTTT; CDR3: CASSLRDTQYF